Below, 30 T cell receptor beta chains from the same sample are listed, as sequenced in a study of graft-versus-host responses after intestinal transplantation. TCRdb's copy holds only in-frame clones and misses some; the assay was immunoSEQ multiplex PCR. The profile shows 80,000 to 90,000 clones, roughly 90% of them singletons. These receptors' targets are unknown. Sample: unstimulated CD4+ T cells sorted from spleen or lymph node cells, taken before intestinal transplant. The receptors stem from a human donor who received an intestinal transplant.

The rearrangement links TRBV2 to TRBJ2-7; 10 bases map to TRBD2. Germline lookup yields CDR1 SNHLY and CDR2 FYNNEI. V shed 4 bases and J 3 bases; nucleotides not matched to a gene: 18. This CDR3 has 19 amino acids. CDR3 sequence (DNA): TGTGCCAGCAGTGGGGCGGCTAGCGGGAGTTTTTTGATACTCTACGAGCAGTACTTC. Translation: CASSGAASGSFLILYEQYF.

The rearrangement links TRBV10-1 to TRBJ1-4; 7 nucleotides agree with TRBD1. Germline V gives CDR1 WNHNN, CDR2 SYGVQD (reference sequence). The CDR3 totals 14 residues. V was clipped by 5 bases and J by 4 bases; unmatched bases: 4. The CDR3 spells CASSYRGNNEKLFF. CDR3 coding DNA: TGCGCCAGCAGTTACAGGGGAAATAATGAAAAACTGTTTTTT.

V gene TRBV9 combines with J gene TRBJ2-1; TRBD1 aligns across 7 bases. Germline-derived CDR1 and CDR2 are SGDLS and YYNGEE. The CDR3 contains 15 residues. Trimming removed 0 bases from V and 2 bases from J; junction bases left unmatched: 2. CDR3 in amino acids: CASSVDRGTYNEQFF. The DNA of the CDR3 is TGTGCCAGCAGCGTAGACAGGGGAACCTACAATGAGCAGTTCTTC.

Concerning this clone itself: A junction end diverges from the germline sequence, so it may reflect a read error. The rearrangement joins TRBV28 to TRBJ2-7; D gene unclear. CDR3 length: 11 amino acids. Germline CDR1 MDHEN, CDR2 SYDVKM. CDR3 DNA: TGTGCCGGCAGTTTATGGTACGAGCAGTACTTC. Protein product: CAGSLWYEQYF.

The chain joins TRBV19 to TRBJ1-5, with D maybe TRBD1 (5 bases). Germline-derived CDR1 and CDR2 are LNHDA and SQIVND (reference sequence). The CDR3 spans 12 residues. V was trimmed by 6 bases and J by 5 bases, leaving 8 bases between them. CDR3: CASSVRDQPQHF. The CDR3 bases are TGTGCCAGTAGCGTCAGGGATCAGCCCCAGCATTTT. The whole variable domain, remainder taken from reference TRBV19 and TRBJ1-5, is DGGITQSPKYLFRKEGQNVTLSCEQNLNHDAMYWYRQDPGQGLRLIYYSQIVNDFQKGDIAEGYSVSREKKESFPLTVTSAQKNPTAFYLCASSVRDQPQHFGDGTRLSIL.

The V and J genes are TRBV18 and TRBJ2-1; 7 bases agree with TRBD1. The CDR3 runs 15 residues. Germline V lookup: CDR1 KGHSH, CDR2 LQKENI. V lost 0 bases, J lost 4 bases, and 3 bases stayed unmatched. The CDR3 coding sequence is TGTGCCAGCTCACCACCGGGACAGCCATACAATGAGCAGTTCTTC. Amino acids: CASSPPGQPYNEQFF.

The genes are TRBV19 and TRBJ2-6, with D maybe TRBD2 (5 bases). Germline lookup yields CDR1 LNHDA and CDR2 SQIVND (reference sequence). The CDR3 length is 16 residues. V lost 5 bases and J 0 bases, leaving 11 bases between the germline ends. The chain's CDR3 is CASSARGFSGANVLTF. In DNA, the CDR3 is TGTGCCAGTAGTGCCCGAGGGTTCTCTGGGGCCAACGTCCTGACTTTC. The full variable domain, completed using reference TRBV19 and TRBJ2-6, is DGGITQSPKYLFRKEGQNVTLSCEQNLNHDAMYWYRQDPGQGLRLIYYSQIVNDFQKGDIAEGYSVSREKKESFPLTVTSAQKNPTAFYLCASSARGFSGANVLTFGAGSRLTVL.

The chain has TRBV19 and TRBJ2-5; unclear D gene. TRBJ2-7 explains the end of the DNA better; the J call may be wrong. The CDR3 sequence is 14 residues long. The germline CDR1 and CDR2 sequences are LNHDA and SQIVND (reference sequence). The CDR3 here is CASSSSTAPYEQYF. The CDR3 region has the DNA TGTGCCAGTAGTTCCAGTACGGCCCCCTACGAGCAGTACTTC.

This chain uses TRBV30 with TRBJ1-3; tentative D call: TRBD1 (5 bases). The germline V gene encodes CDR1 GTSNPN and CDR2 SVGIG (reference sequence). This CDR3 has 14 amino acids. V lost 3 bases and J 0 bases, leaving 9 bases between the germline ends. The CDR3 region has the DNA TGTGCCTGGAGGAAGGGGACCTCTGGAAACACCATATATTTT. It specifies CAWRKGTSGNTIYF. The full variable domain, its missing parts supplied by reference TRBV30 and TRBJ1-3, is SQTIHQWPATLVQPVGSPLSLECTVEGTSNPNLYWYRQAAGRGLQLLFYSVGIGQISSEVPQNLSASRPQDRQFILSSKKLLLSDSGFYLCAWRKGTSGNTIYFGEGSWLTVV.

Only one count was recorded for this clone. This rearrangement joins TRBV4-1 to TRBJ1-2; D might be TRBD1 (5 bases). The germline V gene has CDR1 MGHRA and CDR2 YSYEKL. CDR3 size: 16 residues. Trimming removed 3 bases from V and 8 bases from J, with 22 bases in between. The CDR3 spells CASSQVDRGKVGGYTF. CDR3 coding DNA: TGCGCCAGCAGCCAGGTAGATAGGGGTAAGGTCGGAGGCTACACCTTC.

CDR3 bases: TGCGCCAGCAGCCCGGATCGAGGGGCCGGGTCACCCCTCCACTTT. It translates to CASSPDRGAGSPLHF. The V gene is TRBV5-1, the J gene TRBJ1-6; maybe TRBD1 (5 bases). Deletions cut 4 bases from V and 10 bases from J, with 18 bases between. CDR3 length: 15 amino acids. CDR1 is SGHRS and CDR2 is YFSETQ in the germline V gene. Drawing the rest from reference TRBV5-1 and TRBJ1-6, the complete variable domain is KAGVTQTPRYLIKTRGQQVTLSCSPISGHRSVSWYQQTPGQGLQFLFEYFSETQRNKGNFPGRFSGRQFSNSRSEMNVSTLELGDSALYLCASSPDRGAGSPLHFGNGTRLTVT.

The chain recombines TRBV5-6 with TRBJ2-3; 11 bases fit TRBD2. Germline V gives CDR1 SGHDT, CDR2 YYEEEE. The length of the CDR3 is 17 residues. The V gene end was trimmed by 4 bases and the J gene end by 2 bases; junction bases not matched to a gene: 9. The CDR3 loop is CASSLSRLAGHTDTQYF. The CDR3 DNA is TGTGCCAGCAGCCTAAGCCGACTAGCGGGGCACACAGATACGCAGTATTTT. The full variable domain, its missing parts supplied by reference TRBV5-6 and TRBJ2-3, is DAGVTQSPTHLIKTRGQQVTLRCSPKSGHDTVSWYQQALGQGPQFIFQYYEEEERQRGNFPDRFSGHQFPNYSSELNVNALLLGDSALYLCASSLSRLAGHTDTQYFGPGTRLTVL.

This chain connects TRBV1 to TRBJ2-5; the D call TRBD2 from the table was never checked on the DNA. TRBV1 is marked as a pseudogene. The CDR3 is 14 residues long. The CDR3 bases are TGCACCCGGGGTGAGGACCATATCAGAGAGACCCAGTACTTC. It yields the protein CTRGEDHIRETQYF.

V and J are TRBV18 and TRBJ2-7, with 9 bases fitting TRBD1. The V and J ends lost 3 bases and 3 bases, in that order; junction bases with no gene match: 6. There are 15 residues in the CDR3. Germline V CDR1 and CDR2: KGHSH, LQKENI. CDR3 nucleotides: TGTGCCAGCTCACCCCGACAGGGGGATTACTACGAGCAGTACTTC. This gives the protein CASSPRQGDYYEQYF.

This chain joins TRBV27 and TRBJ2-3, with D possibly being TRBD1 (5 bases). V dropped 4 bases and J dropped 5 bases, with 13 bases sitting between them. Germline V gene sequence: CDR1 MNHEY, CDR2 SMNVEV (reference sequence). This CDR3 region has 14 residues. DNA for the CDR3: TGTGCCAGCAGTTGGACCAGGCAGGGAGATACGCAGTATTTT. Protein sequence: CASSWTRQGDTQYF.

The gene calls are TRBV5-1 and TRBJ2-5; TRBD1 or TRBD2 may be the D gene (6 bases each). V lost 0 bases to trimming and J lost 5 bases, with 11 bases between them. Germline loops: CDR1 SGHRS, CDR2 YFSETQ. The CDR3 extends over 14 amino acids. The CDR3, as DNA: TGCGCCAGCAGCTTGGCCGGGGGCTTCGAGACCCAGTACTTC. It is translated as CASSLAGGFETQYF.

CDR3 DNA: TGTGCCAGCAGGGAAACAGGGGGGCGAGCCTACGAGCAGTACTTC. As protein: CASRETGGRAYEQYF. The rearrangement joins TRBV6-6 to TRBJ2-7; 8 positions agree with TRBD1. The CDR3 has 15 residues. Trimming removed 6 bases from V and 2 bases from J; junction bases left unmatched: 9. Per germline, CDR1 MNHNY and CDR2 SVGAGI (reference sequence).

This clone is a singleton in its sample. This chain connects TRBV6-6 to TRBJ1-2, with 7 bases fitting TRBD1. The germline V gene encodes CDR1 MNHNY and CDR2 SVGAGI (reference sequence). The V and J ends lost 7 bases and 8 bases, in that order; junction bases with no gene match: 13. This CDR3 has 14 residues. CDR3 bases: TGTGCCAGCACGTGGACAGGCACTACGTTAGGCTACACCTTC. Its protein product is CASTWTGTTLGYTF.

The V and J genes are TRBV30 and TRBJ2-7, with D possibly matching TRBD2 (5 bases). Deletions cut 4 bases from V and 2 bases from J, with 9 bases between. The germline V gene encodes CDR1 GTSNPN and CDR2 SVGIG (reference sequence). This CDR3 has 12 amino acids. In DNA form, the CDR3 reads TGTGCCTGGATGACGGGGACCTACGAGCAGTACTTC. Its protein is CAWMTGTYEQYF.

The V and J genes are TRBV10-3 and TRBJ1-5; tentatively, D is TRBD1 (6 bases). V lost 9 bases and J lost 4, with 13 bases in between. Germline loops: CDR1 ENHRY, CDR2 SYGVKD. The CDR3 sequence is 13 residues long. CDR3 DNA sequence: TGTGCCATGCGGGGACACCCTAATCAGCCCCAGCATTTT. It translates to CAMRGHPNQPQHF.

The chain is built from TRBV27 and TRBJ2-3; 11 bases agree with TRBD2. Germline CDR1 MNHEY, CDR2 SMNVEV (reference sequence). This CDR3 has 15 residues. V gave up 3 bases and J gave up 4 bases; unmatched junction bases: 3. CDR3 coding DNA: TGTGCCAGCAGTTTTAGCGGGAGGGGGGCAGATACGCAGTATTTT. Translating it yields CASSFSGRGADTQYF.

J is TRBJ1-2 and V is TRBV28, with D possibly matching TRBD1 (6 bases). CDR3 length: 18 amino acids. In germline, CDR1 is MDHEN, CDR2 SYDVKM. V lost 6 bases, J lost 3 bases, and 26 bases lay in between. CDR3 residues: CASRVISLANRAYYGYTF. In DNA, the CDR3 is TGTGCCAGCAGGGTTATATCGTTGGCTAACAGGGCCTACTATGGCTACACCTTC.

The gene calls are TRBV5-1 and TRBJ2-7; possible D gene TRBD1, 5 bases. V dropped 0 bases and J dropped 2 bases, with 18 bases sitting between them. From germline, CDR1 is SGHRS and CDR2 YFSETQ. The CDR3 is 17 residues long. The CDR3 DNA sequence: TGCGCCAGCAGCTTGGCCGCGGCAGGGTTAAGGGCCTACGAGCAGTACTTC. It translates to CASSLAAAGLRAYEQYF.

This chain connects TRBV5-5 to TRBJ1-2, with 7 bases fitting TRBD1. Trimming at V came to 0 bases and at J to 4 bases, leaving 3 bases not matched to a gene. The germline V gene has CDR1 SGHKS and CDR2 YYEKEE (reference sequence). The CDR3 runs to 14 residues. The CDR3 loop reads CASSLVSGGYGYTF. DNA of the CDR3: TGTGCCAGCAGCTTGGTGTCAGGGGGCTATGGCTACACCTTC.

The rearrangement links TRBV5-1 to TRBJ2-3; D unresolved. CDR3 length equals 14 residues. Per the germline V gene, CDR1 is SGHRS and CDR2 is YFSETQ. Trimming removed 4 bases from V and 0 bases from J, with 9 bases in between. CDR3: CASSNELSTDTQYF. The CDR3 DNA follows: TGCGCCAGCAGCAACGAGCTTAGCACAGATACGCAGTATTTT.

CDR3 residues: CASSAGRETQYF. CDR3 coding DNA: TGTGCCAGCAGCGCGGGGAGGGAGACCCAGTACTTC. The chain recombines TRBV5-4 with TRBJ2-5; possible D gene TRBD2, 6 bases. This CDR3 is built from 12 residues. Looked up from germline, CDR1 is SGHNT and CDR2 is YYREEE (reference sequence). Trimming shortened V by 4 bases and J by 5 bases, and 9 bases separated the two germline ends.

CDR3 DNA sequence: TGTGCCAGCAGCTTGTGGGTTGGAGGGGCAGATACGCAGTATTTT. Amino acid sequence: CASSLWVGGADTQYF. The rearrangement uses TRBV5-6 and TRBJ2-3, with D possibly being TRBD2 (6 bases). Trimming stripped 1 base from V and 4 bases from J, with 13 bases between. The CDR3 spans 15 residues. The germline V gene encodes CDR1 SGHDT and CDR2 YYEEEE.

The V gene is TRBV2, the J gene TRBJ2-1, with 10 positions matching TRBD2. J gave up 9 bases and V 8 bases, and 13 bases lay outside the gene matches. This CDR3 comprises 15 residues. Germline CDR1 and CDR2: SNHLY and FYNNEI. The CDR3 DNA follows: TGTGCCAGCCTAAAGGAAGTAGCGGGAGGCATTGAGCAGTTCTTC. Amino acids: CASLKEVAGGIEQFF.

This clone appeared a single time. The chain carries TRBV6-5 and TRBJ2-7; no definite D call. The CDR3 spans 14 residues. Germline-derived CDR1 and CDR2 are MNHEY and SVGAGI. V lost 2 bases, J lost 0 bases, and 8 bases lay in between. The CDR3 region has the DNA TGTGCCAGCAGTTACAGGTCGAGCTCCTACGAGCAGTACTTC. The encoded protein is CASSYRSSSYEQYF.

In nucleotides, the CDR3 is TGTGCCAGCAGCTTAGTAGGGACAGCTACAGATACGCAGTATTTT. Translating it yields CASSLVGTATDTQYF. V is TRBV7-9 and J is TRBJ2-3, with 7 bases matching TRBD1. The CDR3 runs to 15 residues. J lost 3 bases, V lost 1 base, and 4 bases had no gene match. Germline-derived CDR1 and CDR2 are SEHNR and FQNEAQ (reference sequence).